Presented here are 31 T cell receptor beta chains from one specimen sequenced in a study of shared clonotypes between healthy human individuals. The assay was immunoSEQ multiplex PCR, and TCRdb's table has in-frame clones only and misses some. This sample carries over 800,000 clones, around 92% of them seen once, and the ten largest clones take less than 25%. As defined, naive CD8 cells were CD45RO-negative and positively selected for CCR7, with terminally differentiated effector memory CD45RA+ cells excluded. Sequencing used naive CD8+ T cells sorted from blood. Source of these receptors: a man aged 25 to 40 in good health.

About this clone itself: The sample carries other DNA sequences with the same CDR3. CDR3 sequence (DNA): TGTGCCAGCAGTTCCGGCAGGAGCTCCTACGAGCAGTACTTC. It is translated as CASSSGRSSYEQYF. The genes are TRBV27 and TRBJ2-7; D call uncertain. Germline V gene data show CDR1 as MNHEY and CDR2 as SMNVEV (reference sequence). The CDR3 extends over 14 amino acids. V was clipped by 4 bases and J by 0 bases, with 10 bases between them.

The sample holds one count of this clone. The V call is TRBV10-2, the J call TRBJ2-3; no clear D. The CDR3 runs 15 residues. Trimming left V 6 bases short and J 0 bases short, with 13 bases between. CDR1 is WSHSY, CDR2 SAAADI, per germline. DNA for the CDR3: TGCGCCAGCAGGGACCGGGTTGATAGCACAGATACGCAGTATTTT. This gives the protein CASRDRVDSTDTQYF.

The rearrangement uses TRBV21-1 and TRBJ2-7; TRBD1, the table's D call, lacks a check against the DNA. TRBV21-1 is tagged as a pseudogene. The CDR3 covers 18 residues. CDR3 nucleotide sequence: TGTGCCAGCAGCAACTCGTGGGTAGGCAGGGGCCCTCAGTACGAGCAGTACTTC. Amino acids: CASSNSWVGRGPQYEQYF.

The J gene is TRBJ2-3, the V gene TRBV11-2; 7 positions match TRBD2. The CDR3 runs to 14 residues. With V trimmed by 5 bases and J by 6 bases, 8 bases remained unmatched. CDR1 SGHAT and CDR2 FQNNGV come from the germline V gene. The CDR3 region has the DNA TGTGCCAGCAGCCGATCCGGGGGGTTGGATACGCAGTATTTT. Its protein is CASSRSGGLDTQYF. Looking up the rest from reference TRBV11-2 and TRBJ2-3 gives the full variable domain: EAGVAQSPRYKIIEKRQSVAFWCNPISGHATLYWYQQILGQGPKLLIQFQNNGVVDDSQLPKDRFSAERLKGVDSTLKIQPAKLEDSAVYLCASSRSGGLDTQYFGPGTRLTVL.

V is TRBV27 and J is TRBJ2-5; 8 bases are shared with TRBD1. The V segment lost 5 bases and the J segment 6 bases; nucleotides outside the gene matches: 11. Germline loops: CDR1 MNHEY, CDR2 SMNVEV (reference sequence). CDR3 length: 15 amino acids. CDR3 amino acids: CASSTHGQGRQTQYF. The CDR3 region has the DNA TGTGCCAGCAGTACACACGGACAGGGAAGACAGACCCAGTACTTC.

The chain recombines TRBV9 with TRBJ2-1; TRBD2 matches at 10 bases. The J segment lost 3 bases and the V segment lost 3 bases, leaving 6 bases of the junction unmatched. Looked up from germline, CDR1 is SGDLS and CDR2 is YYNGEE. The CDR3 covers 16 residues. CDR3 sequence (DNA): TGTGCCAGCAGCGCCCCTAGCGGGAGAGACTACAATGAGCAGTTCTTC. As protein: CASSAPSGRDYNEQFF.

The chain combines TRBV19 with TRBJ1-2; D not certain. From germline, CDR1 is LNHDA and CDR2 SQIVND (reference sequence). V was cut by 4 bases and J by 0 bases, with 9 bases left in between. CDR3 size: 14 residues. The CDR3 sequence is CASSTAIANYGYTF. The DNA for the CDR3 is TGTGCCAGTAGTACGGCCATTGCTAACTATGGCTACACCTTC.

This clone was observed a single time. For the CDR3, the DNA is TGTGCCAGCAGTTTATATACAGGCTCCTCTGGGGCCAACGTCCTGACTTTC. The encoded protein is CASSLYTGSSGANVLTF. V gene TRBV27 combines with J gene TRBJ2-6, with D possibly matching TRBD1 (5 bases). The CDR3 totals 17 residues. Trimming removed 1 base at V and 0 bases at J, with 10 bases between. CDR1 and CDR2 from the germline V gene are MNHEY and SMNVEV (reference sequence).

The V and J genes are TRBV4-1 and TRBJ2-1, with a tentative D call TRBD2 (6 bases). Germline V gives CDR1 MGHRA, CDR2 YSYEKL. This CDR3 is 16 amino acids long. V dropped 0 bases and J dropped 0 bases, with 9 bases sitting between them. For the CDR3, the DNA is TGCGCCAGCAGCCAAGATATCGGGAGCTCCTACAATGAGCAGTTCTTC. Translation gives CASSQDIGSSYNEQFF.

The chain uses TRBV6-4 and TRBJ2-3; TRBD2 matches 12 bases. After removal of 5 bases from V and 2 bases from J, the junction contained 2 bases not matched to a gene. Germline V gene sequence: CDR1 MRHNA, CDR2 SNTAGT. The CDR3 length is 15 residues. The CDR3 region has the DNA TGTGCCAGCAGTCGGACTAGCGGGGACACAGATACGCAGTATTTT. Encoded protein: CASSRTSGDTDTQYF.

The V call is TRBV27, the J call TRBJ1-2; tentative D call: TRBD1 (6 bases). Germline V gene sequence: CDR1 MNHEY, CDR2 SMNVEV (reference sequence). The CDR3 consists of 17 residues. V was clipped by 0 bases and J by 3 bases, with 17 bases between them. This CDR3 is CASSLSNIGQGYYGYTF. Written as DNA, the CDR3 is TGTGCCAGCAGTTTATCGAACATTGGCCAGGGGTACTATGGCTACACCTTC.

Only one count was recorded for this clone. V is TRBV28 and J is TRBJ2-2; no clear D. Germline loops: CDR1 MDHEN, CDR2 SYDVKM. V lost 3 bases and J lost 0, with 5 bases in between. The CDR3 totals 14 residues. DNA of the CDR3: TGTGCCAGCAGTTTTTTACCGAACACCGGGGAGCTGTTTTTT. This sequence encodes CASSFLPNTGELFF. Filled out from reference TRBV28 and TRBJ2-2, the complete variable domain reads DVKVTQSSRYLVKRTGEKVFLECVQDMDHENMFWYRQDPGLGLRLIYFSYDVKMKEKGDIPEGYSVSREKKERFSLILESASTNQTSMYLCASSFLPNTGELFFGEGSRLTVL.

V and J are TRBV27 and TRBJ2-2; no clear D gene. The CDR3 length is 14 residues. The germline CDR1 and CDR2 sequences are MNHEY and SMNVEV (reference sequence). V lost 6 bases to trimming and J lost 2 bases, with 10 bases between them. CDR3: CASRRSANTGELFF. CDR3 sequence (DNA): TGTGCCAGCAGGCGTTCAGCAAACACCGGGGAGCTGTTTTTT.

V and J are TRBV29-1 and TRBJ2-2; 9 bases align to TRBD2. The CDR3 length is 13 residues. Trimming cost V 6 bases and J 8 bases; bases outside gene matches: 7. Germline-derived CDR1 and CDR2 are SQVTM and ANQGSEA. The CDR3 loop is CSVGAGGRGELFF. Written as DNA, the CDR3 is TGCAGCGTAGGAGCGGGAGGAAGAGGGGAGCTGTTTTTT.

The chain has TRBV5-1 and TRBJ2-7, with unresolved D. The CDR3 consists of 16 residues. From germline, CDR1 is SGHRS and CDR2 YFSETQ. Trimming shortened V by 1 base and J by 3 bases, and 17 bases separated the two germline ends. The CDR3 DNA follows: TGCGCCAGCAGCTTGTATACCCCGGCCGGACGCTACGAGCAGTACTTC. This codes for CASSLYTPAGRYEQYF. The full variable domain, in which reference TRBV5-1 and TRBJ2-7 provide the parts outside the CDR3, is KAGVTQTPRYLIKTRGQQVTLSCSPISGHRSVSWYQQTPGQGLQFLFEYFSETQRNKGNFPGRFSGRQFSNSRSEMNVSTLELGDSALYLCASSLYTPAGRYEQYFGPGTRLTVT.

The J gene is TRBJ2-1, the V gene TRBV4-1; TRBD2 is a possible D gene (6 bases). Trimming shortened V by 0 bases and J by 3 bases, and 12 bases separated the two germline ends. From germline, CDR1 is MGHRA and CDR2 YSYEKL. The CDR3 extends over 16 amino acids. The CDR3: CASSQDGTVLYNEQFF. The CDR3 coding sequence is TGCGCCAGCAGCCAAGACGGGACTGTACTCTACAATGAGCAGTTCTTC.

The chain links TRBV5-6 to TRBJ2-1; TRBD2 matches 11 bases. The CDR3 contains 16 residues. CDR1 is SGHDT and CDR2 is YYEEEE in the germline V gene. V lost 6 bases and J lost 4; bases outside the gene matches: 9. CDR3 region: CASMTLAGGSYNEQFF. In DNA form, the CDR3 reads TGTGCCAGCATGACCCTAGCGGGAGGATCATACAATGAGCAGTTCTTC.

CDR3 region: CASSPGQGWADMNTEAFF. The CDR3 DNA reads as TGTGCCAGCTCACCGGGACAGGGATGGGCGGATATGAACACTGAAGCTTTCTTT. The chain employs TRBV18 and TRBJ1-1; 9 bases fit TRBD1. The germline V gene encodes CDR1 KGHSH and CDR2 LQKENI. The CDR3 sequence is 18 residues long. With 3 bases clipped from V and 0 bases from J, the junction kept 11 bases outside the gene matches. Supplemented by reference TRBV18 and TRBJ1-1, the full variable domain reads NAGVMQNPRHLVRRRGQEARLRCSPMKGHSHVYWYRQLPEEGLKFMVYLQKENIIDESGMPKERFSAEFPKEGPSILRIQQVVRGDSAAYFCASSPGQGWADMNTEAFFGQGTRLTVV.

V and J are TRBV6-1 and TRBJ1-5; D ambiguous. There are 15 residues in the CDR3. V lost 10 bases and J 2 bases, leaving 18 bases between the germline ends. CDR1 and CDR2 from the germline V gene are MNHNS and SASEGT. Written as DNA, the CDR3 is TGTGCCAACCGGATCTGGAGAAATCGCAATCAGCCCCAGCATTTT. Translation: CANRIWRNRNQPQHF.

V is TRBV7-9 and J is TRBJ2-3, with 9 positions matching TRBD1. Germline V CDR1 and CDR2: SEHNR, FQNEAQ (reference sequence). The CDR3 has 16 residues. V lost 5 bases and J lost 7; bases outside the gene matches: 13. CDR3 in amino acids: CASSTEDRGGPNTQYF. The DNA of the CDR3 is TGTGCCAGCAGCACGGAGGACAGGGGAGGACCCAATACGCAGTATTTT.

V and J are TRBV28 and TRBJ1-5; TRBD1 matches at 9 bases. This CDR3 spans 15 amino acids. Germline values: CDR1 MDHEN, CDR2 SYDVKM. The junction had 4 bases not matched to a gene; V was cut back by 5 bases and J by 2 bases. CDR3 amino acids: CASSPRQGGNQPQHF. The CDR3 nucleotides read TGTGCCAGCAGTCCGAGACAGGGGGGCAATCAGCCCCAGCATTTT.

This clone was seen only once. The CDR3 loop reads CASSERQGTNEKLFF. The CDR3 region has the DNA TGTGCCAGCAGCGAAAGACAGGGAACTAATGAAAAACTGTTTTTT. The chain has TRBV11-2 and TRBJ1-4, with 7 bases lining up with TRBD1. Germline assignment: CDR1 SGHAT and CDR2 FQNNGV. CDR3 length: 15 amino acids. V lost 5 bases and J lost 1; bases outside the gene matches: 4. The whole variable domain, filled in from reference TRBV11-2 and TRBJ1-4, reads EAGVAQSPRYKIIEKRQSVAFWCNPISGHATLYWYQQILGQGPKLLIQFQNNGVVDDSQLPKDRFSAERLKGVDSTLKIQPAKLEDSAVYLCASSERQGTNEKLFFGSGTQLSVL.

The rearrangement joins TRBV27 to TRBJ2-1; D not resolved. Germline-derived CDR1 and CDR2 are MNHEY and SMNVEV (reference sequence). This CDR3 region has 12 residues. V was cut by 6 bases and J by 4 bases, with 7 bases left in between. The CDR3 loop reads CASSAAYNEQFF. The DNA of the CDR3 is TGTGCCAGCAGCGCTGCTTACAATGAGCAGTTCTTC.

The CDR3 region is CASSTPGGQNQPQHF. CDR3 bases: TGTGCCAGTAGTACCCCTGGGGGCCAGAATCAGCCCCAGCATTTT. This chain links TRBV19 with TRBJ1-5; a possible D gene is TRBD1 (6 bases). The CDR3 loop spans 15 amino acids. V lost 4 bases and J 4 bases, leaving 14 bases between the germline ends. Germline-derived CDR1 and CDR2 are LNHDA and SQIVND (reference sequence).

The V and J genes are TRBV27 and TRBJ1-1; TRBD1 might be the D (6 bases). The V end lost 1 base, the J end lost 3 bases, and 15 bases lay between the germline ends. Germline loops: CDR1 MNHEY, CDR2 SMNVEV (reference sequence). There are 16 residues in the CDR3. CDR3 nucleotides: TGTGCCAGCAGTTTATTTAACCTGGGGGGGCACACTGAAGCTTTCTTT. It specifies CASSLFNLGGHTEAFF.

CDR3 sequence reads: CASTPVSGTSGYNEQFF. In DNA, the CDR3 is TGTGCCAGTACCCCAGTGTCGGGGACTAGCGGATACAATGAGCAGTTCTTC. V gene TRBV19 combines with J gene TRBJ2-1; 11 positions agree with TRBD2. The CDR3 spans 17 residues. V shed 7 bases and J 4 bases; nucleotides not matched to a gene: 12. Per germline, CDR1 LNHDA and CDR2 SQIVND (reference sequence).

The chain has TRBV7-9 and TRBJ2-7; D call uncertain. The V end was cut by 5 bases, the J end by 4 bases, with 9 bases between. The V gene's germline CDR1 is SEHNR and CDR2 FQNEAQ (reference sequence). This CDR3 comprises 12 residues. DNA for the CDR3: TGTGCCAGCAGCGCAGTGGGTTACGAGCAGTACTTC. Its protein is CASSAVGYEQYF.

The V and J genes are TRBV7-9 and TRBJ2-3; 8 positions agree with TRBD2. This CDR3 has 15 amino acids. The V gene's germline CDR1 is SEHNR and CDR2 FQNEAQ (reference sequence). V was pared by 6 bases and J by 0 bases, with 5 bases of the junction left unmatched. This CDR3 is CASSYSGTSTDTQYF. The CDR3 nucleotides read TGTGCCAGCAGTTATAGCGGGACTAGCACAGATACGCAGTATTTT.

The genes are TRBV29-1 and TRBJ1-4; D ambiguous. The CDR3 is made up of 11 amino acids. From germline, CDR1 is SQVTM and CDR2 ANQGSEA. Trimming stripped 3 bases from V and 8 bases from J, with 7 bases between. Here the CDR3 reads CSVEKSEKLFF. In DNA form, the CDR3 reads TGCAGCGTTGAGAAGAGCGAAAAACTGTTTTTT. Full variable domain (rest looked up from reference TRBV29-1 and TRBJ1-4): SAVISQKPSRDICQRGTSLTIQCQVDSQVTMMFWYRQQPGQSLTLIATANQGSEATYESGFVIDKFPISRPNLTFSTLTVSNMSPEDSSIYLCSVEKSEKLFFGSGTQLSVL.

The chain has TRBV5-8 and TRBJ1-1, with D possibly matching TRBD1 (6 bases). This CDR3 contains 16 residues. Trimming took 0 bases from V and 6 from J, leaving 18 bases between them. In germline, CDR1 is SGHTS, CDR2 YDEGEE. CDR3: CASSLGWDTAFPEAFF. CDR3 nucleotide sequence: TGTGCCAGCAGCTTGGGTTGGGACACCGCTTTCCCTGAAGCTTTCTTT.

The V and J genes are TRBV11-2 and TRBJ2-3; D may be TRBD1 (6 bases). The CDR3 runs 16 residues. The germline V gene has CDR1 SGHAT and CDR2 FQNNGV. Between the trimmed V and J ends, which lost 3 bases and 0 bases, there was a span of 13 bases. CDR3 sequence reads: CASSFWGHTSTDTQYF. CDR3 DNA sequence: TGTGCCAGCAGCTTCTGGGGACATACTAGCACAGATACGCAGTATTTT. The complete variable domain, with remaining parts taken from reference TRBV11-2 and TRBJ2-3, reads EAGVAQSPRYKIIEKRQSVAFWCNPISGHATLYWYQQILGQGPKLLIQFQNNGVVDDSQLPKDRFSAERLKGVDSTLKIQPAKLEDSAVYLCASSFWGHTSTDTQYFGPGTRLTVL.